One T cell receptor (beta chain) is described in this entry. This clone's antigen is unknown. These data are taken from a study of T cells expressing NK-cell markers (dated by TCRdb to about 2020). Regarding the research as a whole: Three sorted T-cell subsets (CD3+CD56+NKG2C+, CD3+CD56+NKG2C- and CD3+CD56-NKG2C+) from about 8 donors had their TCR beta-chain repertoires profiled. Among the eight sequenced donors, seven were HCMV-seropositive and one was HCMV-seronegative. The study sequenced eight donors, all healthy volunteers chosen at random: three men and five women. Illumina HiSeq 2000/2500, MiSeq or NextSeq was used to sequence libraries as 2 x 150 bp reads. Paper-wide results and their limitations: Those dominant clonotypes were again the most abundant among CD3+CD56-NKG2C+ cells in a handful of donors, at about 28.3-65%. Whether the expanded NKG2C-expressing T cell clones were specific for HCMV antigens was left unclear. In several donors, the dominant CD3+CD56+NKG2C+ clonotypes were found to rank among the top 10 CD8+ clonotypes and to make up about 1.0-7.5% of CD8+ T cells.

HCMV serostatus was determined by detecting HCMV-specific IgG in serum with a commercial ELISA kit. Peripheral blood mononuclear cells were isolated from blood by Ficoll density gradient centrifugation. The CDR3 holds 13 amino acids from the cysteine to the phenylalanine. No DNA is recorded. The germline V gene (reference sequence) gives CDR1 as SGHKS and CDR2 as YYEKEE. Sequencing was performed on an Illumina HiSeq 2000. The TCR beta cDNA libraries were made using 5'RACE template switching, a step that added both a universal primer site and unique molecular identifiers. Priming for cDNA synthesis came from the TCR beta constant segment, and two successive PCR amplification steps followed. Turning to the authors' computational methods: Reads were demultiplexed and grouped by UMI with MIGEC, and clonotypes were assembled and quantified with MiTCR. To exclude erroneous sequences, any TCR cDNA sequence not supported by at least two reads was discarded. The tcR package was used for downstream repertoire analysis, with clonotypes matched between fractions based on CDR3 nucleotide sequence plus V segment. VDJmatch was used to annotate antigen specificity against VDJdb, with one amino acid substitution in CDR3 permitted. The reads were reprocessed in TCRdb, with one entry per CDR3 protein sequence and no accompanying DNA. Clone size and V and J calls follow TCRdb, not the original study. The sample's table covers more than 120,000 distinct CDR3 sequences. 12% of the sample lies in the top ten.

The chain was built from TRBV5-5 and TRBJ2-3. The sequenced material came from blood T cells: a sorted CD56 or NKG2C T cell subset, CD4+ or CD8+ T cells, or bulk PBMC T cells (not recorded which). This receptor was taken from a man aged 18 to 29 in good health. Donor details come from another sample of the same person, matched by shared clones. CDR3 reads: CASSLGLSDTQYF.